Ten or more counts support the clone carrying this T cell receptor (beta chain). Its specificity is unknown. The time point denotes: patch test 1, 2 weeks after DPC sensitization. Treatment: therapeutic diphenylcyclopropenone sensitization with weekly scalp DPC. Blood draws preceded each patch test application. Whole blood, unfractionated, served as the material for total RNA extraction. MiXCR, applied by TCRdb to the RACE reads, yields one record per CDR3 protein. The sample contains 300,000 to 350,000 distinct CDR3 sequences, around 7% of which appear only once. These data originate in a study of human T cells and chemical hapten exposure. Across the whole study: The sensitizing agent was 2% DPC, placed on roughly 2 cm by roughly 2 cm of upper inner arm skin.

Germline lookup yields CDR1 SQVTM and CDR2 ANQGSEA. The CDR3 covers 12 residues. J lost 7 bases, V lost 3 bases, and 2 bases had no gene match. General study results and limits: The number of TCRs above 1 in 1000 frequency did not change after DPC sensitization.

This TCR was recovered from a woman aged 18-35 years with alopecia areata. Some clones in this sample may be carry-over from other donors' samples. This chain links TRBV29-1 with TRBJ2-2, with 7 positions matching TRBD1. Sequenced material: whole blood, taken in connection with sensitization to the hapten diphenylcyclopropenone (DPC). This chain's CDR3 is CSVDPGGGELFF. CDR3 sequence (DNA): TGCAGCGTTGATCCAGGGGGCGGGGAGCTGTTTTTT.